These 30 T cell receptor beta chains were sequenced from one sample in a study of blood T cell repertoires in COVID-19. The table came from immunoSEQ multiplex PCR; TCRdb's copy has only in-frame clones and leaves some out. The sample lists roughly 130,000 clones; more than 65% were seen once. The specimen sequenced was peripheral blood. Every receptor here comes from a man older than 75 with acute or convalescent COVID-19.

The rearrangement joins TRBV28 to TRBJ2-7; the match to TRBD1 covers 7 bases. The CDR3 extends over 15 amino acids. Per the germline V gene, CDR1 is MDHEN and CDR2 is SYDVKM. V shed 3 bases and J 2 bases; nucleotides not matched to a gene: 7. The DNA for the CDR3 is TGTGCCAGCAGTTTGGCGACAGGGAAACCCTACGAGCAGTACTTC. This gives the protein CASSLATGKPYEQYF.

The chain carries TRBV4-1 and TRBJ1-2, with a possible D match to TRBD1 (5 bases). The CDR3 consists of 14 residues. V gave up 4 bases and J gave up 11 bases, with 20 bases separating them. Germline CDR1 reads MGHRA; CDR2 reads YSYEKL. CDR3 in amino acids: CASSPQTDSMVYTF. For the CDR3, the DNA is TGCGCCAGCAGCCCCCAGACAGACTCTATGGTTTACACCTTC.

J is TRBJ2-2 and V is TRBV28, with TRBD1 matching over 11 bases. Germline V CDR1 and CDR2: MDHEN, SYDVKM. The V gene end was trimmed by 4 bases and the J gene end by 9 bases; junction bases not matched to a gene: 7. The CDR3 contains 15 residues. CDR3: CASSSGTGGYRELFF. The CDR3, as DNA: TGTGCCAGCAGTTCCGGGACAGGGGGATACAGGGAGCTGTTTTTT. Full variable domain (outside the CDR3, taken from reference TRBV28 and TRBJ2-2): DVKVTQSSRYLVKRTGEKVFLECVQDMDHENMFWYRQDPGLGLRLIYFSYDVKMKEKGDIPEGYSVSREKKERFSLILESASTNQTSMYLCASSSGTGGYRELFFGEGSRLTVL.

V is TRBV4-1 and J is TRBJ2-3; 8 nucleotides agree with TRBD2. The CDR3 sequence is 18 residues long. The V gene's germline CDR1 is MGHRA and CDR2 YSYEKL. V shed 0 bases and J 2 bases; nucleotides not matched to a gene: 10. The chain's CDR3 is CASSQDLMGGLVTDTQYF. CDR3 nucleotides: TGCGCCAGCAGCCAAGATTTAATGGGGGGACTAGTCACAGATACGCAGTATTTT.

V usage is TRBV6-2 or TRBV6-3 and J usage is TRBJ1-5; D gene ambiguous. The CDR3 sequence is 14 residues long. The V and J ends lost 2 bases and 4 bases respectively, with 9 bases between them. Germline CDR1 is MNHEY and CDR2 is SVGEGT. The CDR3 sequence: CASSYAGGNQPQHF. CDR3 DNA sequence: TGTGCCAGCAGTTACGCAGGCGGGAATCAGCCCCAGCATTTT.

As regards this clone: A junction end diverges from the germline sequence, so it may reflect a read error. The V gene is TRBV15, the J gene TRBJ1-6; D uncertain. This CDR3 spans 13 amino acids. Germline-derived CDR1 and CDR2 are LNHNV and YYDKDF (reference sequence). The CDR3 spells CATSRETHSPLHF. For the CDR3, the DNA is TGTGCCACCAGCCGAGAGACACATTCACCCCTCCACTTT.

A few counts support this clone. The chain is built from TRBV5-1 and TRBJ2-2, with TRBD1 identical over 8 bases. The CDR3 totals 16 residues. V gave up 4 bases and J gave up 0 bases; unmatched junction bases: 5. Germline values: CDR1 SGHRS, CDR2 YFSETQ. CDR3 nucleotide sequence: TGCGCCAGCAGCACCGGGACAGGCACGAACACCGGGGAGCTGTTTTTT. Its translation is CASSTGTGTNTGELFF.

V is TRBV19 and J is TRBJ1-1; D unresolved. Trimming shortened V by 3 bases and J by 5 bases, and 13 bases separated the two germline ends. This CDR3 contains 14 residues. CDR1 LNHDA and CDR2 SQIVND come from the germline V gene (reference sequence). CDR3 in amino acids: CASSISRGYTEAFF. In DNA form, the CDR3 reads TGTGCCAGTAGTATCAGTCGAGGGTATACTGAAGCTTTCTTT.

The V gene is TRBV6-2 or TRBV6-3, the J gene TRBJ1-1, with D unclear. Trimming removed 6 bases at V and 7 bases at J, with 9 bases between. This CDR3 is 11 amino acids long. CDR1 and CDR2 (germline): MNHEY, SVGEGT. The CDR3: CASSLRGEAFF. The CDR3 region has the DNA TGTGCCAGCAGCCTACGGGGTGAAGCTTTCTTT.

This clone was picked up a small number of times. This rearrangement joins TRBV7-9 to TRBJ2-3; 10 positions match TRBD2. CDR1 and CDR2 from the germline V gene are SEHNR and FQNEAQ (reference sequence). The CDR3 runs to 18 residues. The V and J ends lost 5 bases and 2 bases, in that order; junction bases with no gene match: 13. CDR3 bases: TGTGCCAGCAGCCGGGGCCGGGCTAGCGGGGGCCCCACAGATACGCAGTATTTT. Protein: CASSRGRASGGPTDTQYF.

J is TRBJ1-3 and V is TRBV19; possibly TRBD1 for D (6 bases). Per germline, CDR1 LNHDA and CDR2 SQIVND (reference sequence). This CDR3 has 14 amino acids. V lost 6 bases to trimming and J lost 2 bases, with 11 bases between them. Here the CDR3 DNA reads TGTGCCAGTAGCACAGGGCCGGCTGGAAACACCATATATTTT. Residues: CASSTGPAGNTIYF. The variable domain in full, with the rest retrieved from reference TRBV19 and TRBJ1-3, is DGGITQSPKYLFRKEGQNVTLSCEQNLNHDAMYWYRQDPGQGLRLIYYSQIVNDFQKGDIAEGYSVSREKKESFPLTVTSAQKNPTAFYLCASSTGPAGNTIYFGEGSWLTVV.

DNA of the CDR3: TGTGCCACCAGTGATCCGGGACAGGGTAACGAAAAACTGTTTTTT. It translates to CATSDPGQGNEKLFF. The chain couples TRBV24-1 to TRBJ1-4; 9 bases fit TRBD1. This CDR3 comprises 15 residues. CDR1 KGHDR and CDR2 SFDVKD come from the germline V gene. J lost 8 bases, V lost 3 bases, and 6 bases had no gene match.

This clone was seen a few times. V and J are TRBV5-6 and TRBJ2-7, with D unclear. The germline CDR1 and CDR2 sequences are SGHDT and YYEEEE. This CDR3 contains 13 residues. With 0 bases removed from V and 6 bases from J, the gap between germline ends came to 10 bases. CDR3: CASSLGGAGEQYF. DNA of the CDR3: TGTGCCAGCAGCTTGGGAGGAGCTGGCGAGCAGTACTTC. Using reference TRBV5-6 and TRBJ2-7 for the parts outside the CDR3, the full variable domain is DAGVTQSPTHLIKTRGQQVTLRCSPKSGHDTVSWYQQALGQGPQFIFQYYEEEERQRGNFPDRFSGHQFPNYSSELNVNALLLGDSALYLCASSLGGAGEQYFGPGTRLTVT.

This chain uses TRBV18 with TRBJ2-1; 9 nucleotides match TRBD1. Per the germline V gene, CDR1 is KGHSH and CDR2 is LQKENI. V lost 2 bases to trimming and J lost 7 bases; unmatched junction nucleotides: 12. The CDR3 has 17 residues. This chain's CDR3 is CASSPTEQGAFGNEQFF. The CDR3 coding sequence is TGTGCCAGCTCACCAACTGAACAGGGGGCCTTTGGGAATGAGCAGTTCTTC.

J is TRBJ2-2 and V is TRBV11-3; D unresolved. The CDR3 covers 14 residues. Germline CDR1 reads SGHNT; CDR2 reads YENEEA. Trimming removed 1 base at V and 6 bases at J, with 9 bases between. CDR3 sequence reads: CASSLGVEAGELFF. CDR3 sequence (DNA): TGTGCCAGCAGCTTAGGCGTAGAAGCCGGGGAGCTGTTTTTT.

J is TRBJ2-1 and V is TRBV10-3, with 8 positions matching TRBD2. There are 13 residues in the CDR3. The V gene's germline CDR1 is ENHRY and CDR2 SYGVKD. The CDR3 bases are TGTGCTTCGGCAATCGCGGGGGGCTATGAGCAGTTCTTC. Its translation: CASAIAGGYEQFF.

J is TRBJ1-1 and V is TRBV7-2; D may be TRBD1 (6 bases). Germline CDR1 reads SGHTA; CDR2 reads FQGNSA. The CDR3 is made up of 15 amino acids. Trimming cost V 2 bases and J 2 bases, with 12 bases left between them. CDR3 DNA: TGTGCCAGCAGCTTATTTGGGACACTAAACACTGAAGCTTTCTTT. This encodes CASSLFGTLNTEAFF.

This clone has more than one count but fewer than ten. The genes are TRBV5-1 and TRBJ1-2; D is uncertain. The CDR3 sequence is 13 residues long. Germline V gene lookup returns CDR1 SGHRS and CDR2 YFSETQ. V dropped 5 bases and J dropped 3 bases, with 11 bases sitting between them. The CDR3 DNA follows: TGCGCCAGCAGTCCCCGGGGTGACTATGGCTACACCTTC. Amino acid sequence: CASSPRGDYGYTF.

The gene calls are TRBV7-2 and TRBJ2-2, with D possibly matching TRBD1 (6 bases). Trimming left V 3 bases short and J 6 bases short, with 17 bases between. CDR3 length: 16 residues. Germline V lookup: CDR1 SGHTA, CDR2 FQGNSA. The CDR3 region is CASSFSGAVRAGELFF. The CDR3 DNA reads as TGTGCCAGCAGCTTTTCAGGGGCGGTTCGTGCCGGGGAGCTGTTTTTT.

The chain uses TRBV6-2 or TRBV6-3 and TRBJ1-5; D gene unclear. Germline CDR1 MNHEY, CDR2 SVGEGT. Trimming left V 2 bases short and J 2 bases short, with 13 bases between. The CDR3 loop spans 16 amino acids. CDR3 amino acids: CASSYREARGNQPQHF. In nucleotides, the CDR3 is TGTGCCAGCAGTTACAGGGAGGCGCGGGGCAATCAGCCCCAGCATTTT.

CDR3 region: CASRAHRDRAPTNEKLFF. CDR3 sequence (DNA): TGTGCCAGCAGAGCCCACCGGGACAGGGCTCCAACTAATGAAAAACTGTTTTTT. V gene TRBV9 combines with J gene TRBJ1-4; TRBD1 matches at 9 bases. The germline V gene encodes CDR1 SGDLS and CDR2 YYNGEE. Germline trimming cut 5 bases from V and 0 bases from J; bases unmatched to any gene: 11. There are 18 residues in the CDR3.

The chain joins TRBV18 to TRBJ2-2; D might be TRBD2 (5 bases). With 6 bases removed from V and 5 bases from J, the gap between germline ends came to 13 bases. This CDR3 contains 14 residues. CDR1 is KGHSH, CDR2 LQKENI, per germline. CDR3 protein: CASSRTPGTGELFF. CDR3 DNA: TGTGCCAGCTCTCGGACCCCGGGAACCGGGGAGCTGTTTTTT.

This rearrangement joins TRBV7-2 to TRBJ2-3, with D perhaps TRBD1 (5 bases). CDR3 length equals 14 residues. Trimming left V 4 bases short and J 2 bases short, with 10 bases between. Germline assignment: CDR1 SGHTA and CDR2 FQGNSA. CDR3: CASSSIGDTDTQYF. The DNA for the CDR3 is TGTGCCAGCAGCTCAATAGGGGACACAGATACGCAGTATTTT.

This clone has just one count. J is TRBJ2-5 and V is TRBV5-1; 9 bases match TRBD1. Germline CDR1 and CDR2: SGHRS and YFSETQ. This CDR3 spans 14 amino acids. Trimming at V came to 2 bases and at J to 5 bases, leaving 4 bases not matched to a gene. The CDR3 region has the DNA TGCGCCAGCAGCTTAGGGACAGGGCGGGAGACCCAGTACTTC. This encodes CASSLGTGRETQYF.

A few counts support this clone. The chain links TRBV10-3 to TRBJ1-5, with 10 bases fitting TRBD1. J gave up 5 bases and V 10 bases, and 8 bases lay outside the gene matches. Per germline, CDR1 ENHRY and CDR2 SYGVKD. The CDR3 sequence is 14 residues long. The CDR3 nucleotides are TGTGCCACTAGGTCCGGACAGGGGGATCAGCCCCAGCATTTT. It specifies CATRSGQGDQPQHF.

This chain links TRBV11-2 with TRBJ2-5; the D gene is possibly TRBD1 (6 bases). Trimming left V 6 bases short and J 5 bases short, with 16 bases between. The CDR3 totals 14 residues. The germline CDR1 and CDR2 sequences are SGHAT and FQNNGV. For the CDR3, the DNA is TGTGCCAGCAGTCCGACCGGGACAAGGGAGACCCAGTACTTC. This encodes CASSPTGTRETQYF.

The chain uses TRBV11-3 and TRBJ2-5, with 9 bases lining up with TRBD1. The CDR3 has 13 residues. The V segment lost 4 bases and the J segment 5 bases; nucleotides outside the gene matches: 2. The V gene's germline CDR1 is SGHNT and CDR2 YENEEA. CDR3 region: CASSSGQGETQYF. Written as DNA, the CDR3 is TGTGCCAGCAGCTCCGGACAGGGGGAGACCCAGTACTTC.

Here the CDR3 DNA reads TGTGCCAGCAGTTACCTTGGGGCCACTACCGAAGATACGCAGTATTTT. Translated, it gives CASSYLGATTEDTQYF. V usage is TRBV6-6 and J usage is TRBJ2-3; TRBD1 might be the D (5 bases). CDR1 is MNHNY and CDR2 is SVGAGI in the germline V gene (reference sequence). The CDR3 has 16 amino acids. The ends were cut back, 2 bases at V and 5 bases at J, with 17 bases in the middle.

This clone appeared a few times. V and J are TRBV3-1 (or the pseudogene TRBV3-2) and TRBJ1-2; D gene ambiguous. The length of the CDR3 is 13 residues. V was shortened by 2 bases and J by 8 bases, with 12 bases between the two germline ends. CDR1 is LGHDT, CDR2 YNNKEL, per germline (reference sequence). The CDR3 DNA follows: TGTGCCAGCAGCCAACCCCCGACGGGAGGCTACACCTTC. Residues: CASSQPPTGGYTF.

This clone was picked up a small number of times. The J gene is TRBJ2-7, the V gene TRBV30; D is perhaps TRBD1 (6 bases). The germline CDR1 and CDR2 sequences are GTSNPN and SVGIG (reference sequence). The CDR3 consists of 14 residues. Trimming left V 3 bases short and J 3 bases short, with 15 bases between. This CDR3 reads CAWRPPAGDYEQYF. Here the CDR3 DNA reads TGTGCCTGGAGGCCCCCCGCAGGGGACTACGAGCAGTACTTC. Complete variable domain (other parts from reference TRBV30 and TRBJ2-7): SQTIHQWPATLVQPVGSPLSLECTVEGTSNPNLYWYRQAAGRGLQLLFYSVGIGQISSEVPQNLSASRPQDRQFILSSKKLLLSDSGFYLCAWRPPAGDYEQYFGPGTRLTVT.